The subject of this entry is one T cell receptor beta chain. The protocol was immunoSEQ multiplex PCR, while the TCRdb copy is restricted to in-frame clones and leaves out a portion. The data show under 300,000 clones, 70% seen once. This sample was included in a study of cytotoxic CD8 clonotypes in ibrutinib-treated CLL. V lost 0 bases, J lost 1 base, and 10 bases lay in between. CDR1 SGHTA and CDR2 FQGTGA come from the germline V gene. There are 15 residues in the CDR3. Material: PBMCs, obtained after 24 months of ibrutinib treatment. J is TRBJ2-7 and V is TRBV7-3, with D perhaps given as TRBD1 or TRBD2 (5 bases each). This clonotype was obtained from a human donor with chronic lymphocytic leukemia. The CDR3 here is CASSLTRDESYEQYF. Written as DNA, the CDR3 is TGTGCCAGCAGCTTAACCCGGGACGAATCCTACGAGCAGTACTTC. Drawing the rest from reference TRBV7-3 and TRBJ2-7, the complete variable domain is GAGVSQTPSNKVTEKGKYVELRCDPISGHTALYWYRQSLGQGPEFLIYFQGTGAADDSGLPNDRFFAVRPEGSVSTLKIQRTERGDSAVYLCASSLTRDESYEQYFGPGTRLTVT.